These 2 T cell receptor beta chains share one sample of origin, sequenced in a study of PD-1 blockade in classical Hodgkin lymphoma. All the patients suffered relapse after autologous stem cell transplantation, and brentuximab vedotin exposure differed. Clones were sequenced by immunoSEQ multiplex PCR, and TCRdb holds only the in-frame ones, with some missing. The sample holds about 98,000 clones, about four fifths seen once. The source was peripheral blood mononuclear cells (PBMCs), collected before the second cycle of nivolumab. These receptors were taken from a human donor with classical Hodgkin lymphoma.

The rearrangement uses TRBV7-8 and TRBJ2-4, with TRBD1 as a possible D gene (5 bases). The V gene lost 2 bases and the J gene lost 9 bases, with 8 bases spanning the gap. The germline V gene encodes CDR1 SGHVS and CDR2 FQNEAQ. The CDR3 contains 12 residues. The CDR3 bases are TGTGCCAGCAGCTTATGGCAGGGCATTCAGTACTTC. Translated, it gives CASSLWQGIQYF.

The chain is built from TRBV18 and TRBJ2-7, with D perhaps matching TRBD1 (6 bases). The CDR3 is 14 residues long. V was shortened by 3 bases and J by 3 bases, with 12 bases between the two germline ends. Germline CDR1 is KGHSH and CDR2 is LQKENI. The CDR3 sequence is CASSPATGHYEQYF. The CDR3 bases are TGTGCCAGCTCACCCGCGACAGGACACTACGAGCAGTACTTC.